The 23 T cell receptor beta chains below were found in one sample sequenced in a study of T cell responses to AZD1222 COVID-19 vaccine. Libraries were prepared by immunoSEQ multiplex PCR; TCRdb keeps only in-frame clonotypes and omits some of them. This sample yields approximately 85,000 clones, of which 86% are seen a single time; 7% belongs to the top ten. The sample was peripheral blood, taken on day 0 of AZD1222 vaccination. Every receptor here comes from an adult in good health.

V usage is TRBV2 and J usage is TRBJ1-5, with D possibly matching TRBD1 (6 bases). V gave up 8 bases and J gave up 6 bases, with 17 bases separating them. The V gene's germline CDR1 is SNHLY and CDR2 FYNNEI. The CDR3 has 14 residues. The CDR3 DNA follows: TGTGCCAGCCGGGGGGGCGAGGTCACTCAGCCCCAGCATTTT. Its translation: CASRGGEVTQPQHF.

The CDR3 region is CASGLGAGHLNYGYTF. The CDR3 nucleotides are TGTGCTAGTGGTTTGGGCGCGGGACATCTTAACTATGGCTACACCTTC. The V call is TRBV12-5, the J call TRBJ1-2, with D possibly matching TRBD1 (6 bases). The germline V gene encodes CDR1 LGHNT and CDR2 FRNRAP. The CDR3 totals 16 residues. Trimming pared 1 base from V and 1 base from J, leaving 13 bases between.

CDR3 sequence (DNA): TGTGCCAGCAGCTTAGGGCCGGGAGGGTTCAATGAGCAGTTCTTC. Its translation: CASSLGPGGFNEQFF. The rearrangement links TRBV13 to TRBJ2-1; TRBD2 matches at 8 bases. The CDR3 runs 15 residues. With V trimmed by 0 bases and J by 6 bases, 4 bases remained unmatched. Germline CDR1 PRHDT, CDR2 FYEKMQ (reference sequence).

This sequence joins TRBV7-9 and TRBJ1-5, with D maybe TRBD1 (5 bases). The germline CDR1 and CDR2 sequences are SEHNR and FQNEAQ (reference sequence). Between the trimmed V and J ends, which lost 5 bases and 7 bases, there was a span of 18 bases. The CDR3 extends over 15 amino acids. In DNA, the CDR3 is TGTGCCAGCAGCCAAGGGTGGGGACCGGGACAGCCCCAGCATTTT. The encoded protein is CASSQGWGPGQPQHF.

The CDR3 is CAIRDRYNEKLFF. CDR3 nucleotide sequence: TGTGCCATCCGAGACAGGTATAATGAAAAACTGTTTTTT. This chain connects TRBV28 to TRBJ1-4, with a weak D call TRBD1 (6 bases). The CDR3 length is 13 residues. CDR1 MDHEN and CDR2 SYDVKM come from the germline V gene. V dropped 10 bases and J dropped 4 bases, with 13 bases sitting between them.

The chain couples TRBV21-1 to TRBJ1-3; TRBD1 was called by the table and not checked on the DNA. TRBV21-1 is listed as a pseudogene. The CDR3 extends over 18 amino acids. CDR3 nucleotide sequence: TGTGCCAGCAGCAAAGCGCTGGGACAGGGGGTTCCTGGAAACACCATATATTTT. Amino acids: CASSKALGQGVPGNTIYF.

The chain employs TRBV4-3 and TRBJ1-2; D unresolved. CDR3 length equals 19 residues. The ends were cut back, 0 bases at V and 0 bases at J, with 20 bases in the middle. The germline gives CDR1 LGHNA, CDR2 YSLEER. The CDR3 DNA reads as TGCGCCAGCAGCCAAGAAAGGTCGAAAGGTCCCGCTTCTAACTATGGCTACACCTTC. The encoded protein is CASSQERSKGPASNYGYTF.

The J gene is TRBJ2-1, the V gene TRBV5-1; 12 positions match TRBD1. The CDR3 totals 15 residues. Germline CDR1 reads SGHRS; CDR2 reads YFSETQ. The junction had 8 bases not matched to a gene; V was cut back by 3 bases and J by 10 bases. The CDR3 reads CASSSYGTGGREQFF. CDR3 nucleotide sequence: TGCGCCAGCAGCTCTTACGGGACAGGGGGCCGGGAGCAGTTCTTC.

This clone was detected once. CDR3 nucleotides: TGTGCCAGCAGCTTAGCAGGGTCCACTGGAAACACCATATATTTT. It is translated as CASSLAGSTGNTIYF. The genes are TRBV7-6 and TRBJ1-3; D is ambiguous. The CDR3 has 15 residues. Trimming shortened V by 0 bases and J by 2 bases, and 8 bases separated the two germline ends. Looked up from germline, CDR1 is SGHVS and CDR2 is FNYEAQ.

The chain recombines TRBV10-1 with TRBJ1-2; possible D gene TRBD1, 6 bases. Germline CDR1 is WNHNN and CDR2 is SYGVQD (reference sequence). Trimming took 5 bases from V and 4 from J, leaving 17 bases between them. This CDR3 spans 15 amino acids. In DNA form, the CDR3 reads TGCGCCAGCAGTTATTCCGGTGGGGGGCTCTATGGCTACACCTTC. This codes for CASSYSGGGLYGYTF.

Details on this clone: This CDR3 is also generated by other DNA sequences in the sample. The rearrangement joins TRBV5-1 to TRBJ1-4; perhaps TRBD1 as D (6 bases). The V gene's germline CDR1 is SGHRS and CDR2 YFSETQ. This CDR3 is 15 amino acids long. V was trimmed by 0 bases and J by 6 bases, leaving 12 bases between them. As DNA, the CDR3 is TGCGCCAGCAGCTTGGCAGGGCAGGGGTATGAAAAACTGTTTTTT. This gives the protein CASSLAGQGYEKLFF.

The chain joins TRBV7-3 to TRBJ2-5, with unresolved D. The CDR3 runs to 12 residues. Germline V gene sequence: CDR1 SGHTA, CDR2 FQGTGA. Trimming pared 5 bases from V and 5 bases from J, leaving 9 bases between. The CDR3 DNA reads as TGTGCCAGCAGCGTGACCGGGGAGACCCAGTACTTC. It codes for CASSVTGETQYF.

This chain links TRBV10-3 with TRBJ1-1, with 9 bases identical to TRBD1. CDR3 length: 15 amino acids. Losses at the gene ends were 8 bases for V and 2 bases for J; bases not matched to a gene: 9. Germline CDR1 and CDR2: ENHRY and SYGVKD. CDR3 bases: TGTGCCATCTCGCCGGGACAGGGAGAAAACACTGAAGCTTTCTTT. Translation: CAISPGQGENTEAFF.

This clone came up a few times. The V gene is TRBV28, the J gene TRBJ1-6; unclear D gene. The V gene lost 0 bases and the J gene lost 7 bases, with 4 bases spanning the gap. The V gene's germline CDR1 is MDHEN and CDR2 SYDVKM. The CDR3 extends over 13 amino acids. This CDR3 reads CASSLWENSPLHF. In DNA form, the CDR3 reads TGTGCCAGCAGTTTATGGGAGAATTCACCCCTCCACTTT.

This clone was counted once. V usage is TRBV28 and J usage is TRBJ1-2, with TRBD1 matching over 9 bases. V lost 7 bases, J lost 5 bases, and 8 bases stayed unmatched. The germline V gene encodes CDR1 MDHEN and CDR2 SYDVKM. This CDR3 is built from 14 residues. DNA for the CDR3: TGTGCCAGCACGGTGACAGGGGGAGGTTATGGCTACACCTTC. It translates to CASTVTGGGYGYTF.

V and J are TRBV19 and TRBJ2-1, with D hard to call. Per the germline V gene, CDR1 is LNHDA and CDR2 is SQIVND (reference sequence). V was clipped by 2 bases and J by 6 bases, with 5 bases between them. The CDR3 is made up of 12 amino acids. The CDR3 loop reads CASSIKANEQFF. In DNA, the CDR3 is TGTGCCAGTAGTATAAAAGCCAATGAGCAGTTCTTC.

V gene TRBV28 combines with J gene TRBJ2-3; TRBD2 aligns across 8 bases. The junction had 9 bases not matched to a gene; V was cut back by 5 bases and J by 8 bases. The CDR3 extends over 14 amino acids. From germline, CDR1 is MDHEN and CDR2 SYDVKM. The DNA for the CDR3 is TGTGCCAGCAGTCCGCCACTCCTAGCGGGTACGCAGTATTTT. It yields the protein CASSPPLLAGTQYF.

This chain links TRBV28 with TRBJ1-1; a possible D gene is TRBD1 (5 bases). V was shortened by 6 bases and J by 0 bases, with 17 bases between the two germline ends. The germline V gene encodes CDR1 MDHEN and CDR2 SYDVKM. The CDR3 runs 16 residues. The CDR3 nucleotides read TGTGCCAGCAGCCCGGCCGGGGGGAGCATGAACACTGAAGCTTTCTTT. Amino acid sequence: CASSPAGGSMNTEAFF.

The chain is built from TRBV7-3 and TRBJ2-1, with 11 bases matching TRBD2. Germline-derived CDR1 and CDR2 are SGHTA and FQGTGA. V lost 1 base, J lost 9 bases, and 8 bases stayed unmatched. The CDR3 contains 16 residues. The CDR3 protein is CASSLRFSGRAGEQFF. The CDR3 nucleotides are TGTGCCAGCAGCTTAAGGTTTAGCGGGAGGGCAGGTGAGCAGTTCTTC.

This chain uses TRBV5-1 with TRBJ2-7; TRBD2 agrees at 16 bases. This CDR3 is 15 amino acids long. The germline V gene encodes CDR1 SGHRS and CDR2 YFSETQ. Germline trimming cut 4 bases from V and 12 bases from J; bases unmatched to any gene: 10. The CDR3 region is CASSTGTSGGAHPYF. For the CDR3, the DNA is TGCGCCAGCAGCACCGGGACTAGCGGGGGGGCTCACCCGTACTTC.

The chain couples TRBV11-3 to TRBJ2-2; D is possibly TRBD1 (5 bases). Trimming pared 6 bases from V and 6 bases from J, leaving 11 bases between. Germline CDR1 and CDR2: SGHNT and YENEEA. The CDR3 contains 13 residues. The DNA of the CDR3 is TGTGCCAGCAGTCAGGGCATCGCCGGGGAGCTGTTTTTT. It translates to CASSQGIAGELFF.

Only one count was recorded for this clone. The J gene is TRBJ1-3, the V gene TRBV7-8, with D unclear. The V and J ends lost 1 base and 3 bases respectively, with 16 bases between them. Per the germline V gene, CDR1 is SGHVS and CDR2 is FQNEAQ. The CDR3 extends over 17 amino acids. The CDR3 nucleotides read TGTGCCAGCAGCTTAGAAAAAGACGAAGCGCGTGGAAACACCATATATTTT. Translating gives CASSLEKDEARGNTIYF.

The chain is built from TRBV5-1 and TRBJ2-2; a weak D match, TRBD1 (5 bases). CDR1 SGHRS and CDR2 YFSETQ come from the germline V gene. The CDR3 is 13 residues long. Trimming left V 4 bases short and J 2 bases short, with 6 bases between. The CDR3 region is CASSQGNTGELFF. CDR3 DNA: TGCGCCAGCAGCCAGGGCAACACCGGGGAGCTGTTTTTT.